In its sample, the clone carrying this T cell receptor (beta chain) was seen many times. These data belong to a study of regulatory T cells in long-lasting Graves disease. Time point specified: newly diagnosed GD, antithyroid drugs for less than 3 months. Scientists built the TCR library using RNA that was extracted from PBMCs. By American Thyroid Association guidelines, Graves' disease was diagnosed in the cohort. Researchers made TCR beta libraries by using iRepertoire HTBI primers and running Arm-PCR on CDR3 regions. Per the original methods: Sample data revealed approximately 62 TRBV and 14 TRBJ segments. Via MiXCR, TCRdb re-called the multiplex PCR reads, giving one row per CDR3 protein. The V and J calls come from TCRdb's annotation, not from the publication. The sample carries under 700,000 distinct CDR3 sequences, around 16% recorded once. In germline, CDR1 is MNHEY, CDR2 SVGAGI. There are 13 residues in the CDR3. Losses at the gene ends were 2 bases for V and 7 bases for J; bases not matched to a gene: 0.

These records were also assigned to another study, of T cells in Graves' hyperthyroidism and ophthalmopathy. In that study: With a median lead of approximately 6 months before onset, the model predicted ophthalmopathy.

The sequencing used peripheral blood mononuclear cells (PBMCs), collected at new diagnosis, from a patient treated with antithyroid drugs. The receptor was isolated from a woman aged 35-60 years with Graves disease. V gene TRBV6-5 combines with J gene TRBJ2-2, with 8 nucleotides matching TRBD1. CDR3 region: CASSYGTGGELFF. In DNA form, the CDR3 reads TGTGCCAGCAGTTACGGGACAGGCGGGGAGCTGTTTTTT.